This T cell receptor beta chain came from a study of OX40 agonist ivuxolimab in advanced cancers. For the study at large: Every 2 weeks, patients received ivuxolimab intravenously, dosed at 0.01 to 10 mg/kg.

The germline V gene encodes CDR1 MNHNY and CDR2 SVGAGI (reference sequence). The length of the CDR3 is 16 residues. After removal of 6 bases from V and 6 bases from J, the junction contained 10 bases not matched to a gene. The method was immunoSEQ multiplex PCR; TCRdb's version includes in-frame clones alone and lacks a portion of them. Of about 75,000 clones in the sample, roughly nine tenths were seen once. This chain connects TRBV6-6 to TRBJ2-7; 14 nucleotides match TRBD2. The material sequenced was CD4+ or CD8+ T cells sorted from blood, taken in a trial of the OX40 agonist ivuxolimab. This clonotype originated in an adult with an advanced solid tumor such as melanoma, head and neck, liver or kidney cancer. The CDR3 protein is CASRSSGLAGVGEQYF. In DNA, the CDR3 is TGTGCCAGCAGATCCTCGGGACTAGCGGGAGTCGGCGAGCAGTACTTC.